What follows are 26 T cell receptor beta chains derived from one specimen sequenced in a study of T cell clones after liver transplantation. The assay was immunoSEQ multiplex PCR, and TCRdb's table has in-frame clones only and misses some. The sample lists some 20,000 clones, roughly 88% occurring once. The starting material was CD8+ T cells from blood, obtained before liver transplant. Receptors were obtained from a human donor who received a liver transplant.

The chain links TRBV7-2 to TRBJ2-1; TRBD2 aligns across 7 bases. The germline V gene encodes CDR1 SGHTA and CDR2 FQGNSA. The CDR3 totals 14 residues. Trimming at V came to 0 bases and at J to 4 bases, leaving 0 bases not matched to a gene. CDR3 amino acids: CASSLAGRYNEQFF. CDR3 sequence (DNA): TGTGCCAGCAGCTTAGCCGGGAGGTACAATGAGCAGTTCTTC. Full variable domain (remainder filled in from reference TRBV7-2 and TRBJ2-1): GAGVSQSPSNKVTEKGKDVELRCDPISGHTALYWYRQSLGQGLEFLIYFQGNSAPDKSGLPSDRFSAERTGGSVSTLTIQRTQQEDSAVYLCASSLAGRYNEQFFGPGTRLTVL.

The chain joins TRBV16 to TRBJ2-7; D is unresolved. V lost 0 bases, J lost 4 bases, and 4 bases lay in between. CDR1 is KGHSY, CDR2 FQNENV, per germline. This CDR3 contains 12 residues. This chain's CDR3 is CASSQSGYEQYF. CDR3 bases: TGTGCCAGCAGCCAATCAGGTTACGAGCAGTACTTC. The variable domain in full, completed from reference TRBV16 and TRBJ2-7, reads GEEVAQTPKHLVRGEGQKAKLYCAPIKGHSYVFWYQQVLKNEFKFLISFQNENVFDETGMPKERFSAKCLPNSPCSLEIQATKLEDSAVYFCASSQSGYEQYFGPGTRLTVT.

The gene calls are TRBV15 and TRBJ1-4, with unresolved D. This CDR3 spans 14 amino acids. Trimming took off 1 base at V and 8 bases at J, with 11 bases between the two ends. Germline V gene sequence: CDR1 LNHNV, CDR2 YYDKDF (reference sequence). For the CDR3, the DNA is TGTGCCACCAGCAGAGTTCCCTTTACAGAAAAACTGTTTTTT. Residues: CATSRVPFTEKLFF.

The gene calls are TRBV27 and TRBJ2-1, with 9 bases that match TRBD2. The V segment lost 5 bases and the J segment 10 bases; nucleotides outside the gene matches: 15. Germline V lookup: CDR1 MNHEY, CDR2 SMNVEV (reference sequence). The CDR3 sequence is 16 residues long. CDR3 protein: CASSLGRAGGGGEQFF. The DNA of the CDR3 is TGTGCCAGCAGTCTGGGTAGAGCGGGAGGAGGTGGAGAGCAGTTCTTC.

This chain joins TRBV7-6 and TRBJ1-4; 7 bases fit TRBD1. Germline V lookup: CDR1 SGHVS, CDR2 FNYEAQ. CDR3 length: 12 amino acids. This CDR3 is CVVGGVREKLFF. CDR3 nucleotides: TGTGTAGTAGGGGGCGTGCGGGAAAAACTGTTTTTT.

The rearrangement uses TRBV25-1 and TRBJ1-5; the D gene is possibly TRBD1 (5 bases). The CDR3 runs to 13 residues. Trimming pared 6 bases from V and 6 bases from J, leaving 12 bases between. From germline, CDR1 is MGHDK and CDR2 SYGVNS. The CDR3 protein is CASSRAGAQPQHF. CDR3 sequence (DNA): TGTGCCAGCAGCAGGGCAGGCGCTCAGCCCCAGCATTTT.

The chain recombines TRBV2 with TRBJ2-1; TRBD2 agrees at 9 bases. This CDR3 comprises 14 residues. Germline values: CDR1 SNHLY, CDR2 FYNNEI. With V trimmed by 2 bases and J by 9 bases, 5 bases remained unmatched. The CDR3: CASSELAGQGEQFF. The DNA for the CDR3 is TGTGCCAGCAGTGAACTAGCGGGACAAGGTGAGCAGTTCTTC.

V usage is TRBV29-1 and J usage is TRBJ1-2; D possibly corresponds to TRBD1 (6 bases). In germline, CDR1 is SQVTM, CDR2 ANQGSEA. The CDR3 is 12 residues long. V gave up 5 bases and J gave up 4 bases, with 11 bases separating them. CDR3 coding DNA: TGCAGCGTTAGGACAGACCCCTATGGCTACACCTTC. Encoded protein: CSVRTDPYGYTF.

This chain links TRBV28 with TRBJ2-1, with 7 bases aligning to TRBD2. There are 14 residues in the CDR3. The J segment lost 0 bases and the V segment lost 8 bases, leaving 4 bases of the junction unmatched. The V gene's germline CDR1 is MDHEN and CDR2 SYDVKM. CDR3 protein: CASGAGISYNEQFF. Written as DNA, the CDR3 is TGTGCCAGCGGAGCGGGGATCTCCTACAATGAGCAGTTCTTC.

Note on this clone: Mismatch with germline at one junction end may stem from a read error. The chain links TRBV27 to TRBJ2-2; D is ambiguous. The CDR3 consists of 13 residues. Germline-derived CDR1 and CDR2 are MNHEY and SMNVEV (reference sequence). Here the CDR3 reads CASSLWPPGELFF. CDR3 coding DNA: TGTGCCAGCAGTTTATGGCCTCCCGGAGAGCTGTTTTTT.

This chain uses TRBV11-2 with TRBJ1-2; TRBD1 might be the D (5 bases). This CDR3 has 13 amino acids. Germline loops: CDR1 SGHAT, CDR2 FQNNGV. The V and J ends lost 5 bases and 3 bases respectively, with 10 bases between them. CDR3 DNA sequence: TGTGCCAGCAGCCCTGGGGCAGACTATGGCTACACCTTC. This sequence encodes CASSPGADYGYTF.

This chain connects TRBV27 to TRBJ2-2, with TRBD2 identical over 11 bases. Germline V gene lookup returns CDR1 MNHEY and CDR2 SMNVEV (reference sequence). This CDR3 is built from 17 residues. The J segment lost 0 bases and the V segment lost 1 base, leaving 1 base of the junction unmatched. CDR3: CASSLLAGGPNTGELFF. In DNA, the CDR3 is TGTGCCAGCAGTTTATTAGCGGGAGGGCCGAACACCGGGGAGCTGTTTTTT.

The chain joins TRBV28 to TRBJ2-1, with 14 bases fitting TRBD2. V dropped 8 bases and J dropped 8; count of bases not matched to a gene: 14. This CDR3 is built from 17 residues. Germline CDR1 MDHEN, CDR2 SYDVKM. Here the CDR3 reads CASGTNPGLAGADEQFF. The DNA for the CDR3 is TGTGCCAGCGGGACGAATCCGGGACTAGCGGGAGCGGATGAGCAGTTCTTC.

This chain connects TRBV29-1 to TRBJ2-6; 8 bases are shared with TRBD1. The CDR3 totals 17 residues. The V gene's germline CDR1 is SQVTM and CDR2 ANQGSEA. Trimming cost V 0 bases and J 2 bases; bases outside gene matches: 6. The CDR3 DNA reads TGCAGCGTTGAAGATTGGCAGGGGGCGCCTGGGGCCAACGTCCTGACTTTC. Amino acid sequence: CSVEDWQGAPGANVLTF.

The rearrangement uses TRBV27 and TRBJ2-1, with 7 bases fitting TRBD2. J gave up 3 bases and V 4 bases, and 9 bases lay outside the gene matches. CDR3 length: 16 amino acids. The germline CDR1 and CDR2 sequences are MNHEY and SMNVEV (reference sequence). Here the CDR3 DNA reads TGTGCCAGCAGTTGGGGAGGGAGGGCCTTCTACAATGAGCAGTTCTTC. Encoded protein: CASSWGGRAFYNEQFF.

The rearrangement links TRBV27 to TRBJ1-1; the D gene is possibly TRBD1 (6 bases). Germline CDR1 is MNHEY and CDR2 is SMNVEV (reference sequence). Trimming took 3 bases from V and 1 from J, leaving 9 bases between them. CDR3 length: 14 amino acids. The CDR3 region is CASSLFRGNTEAFF. Written as DNA, the CDR3 is TGTGCCAGCAGTTTGTTCAGGGGGAACACTGAAGCTTTCTTT.

The rearrangement joins TRBV5-6 to TRBJ2-7, with D possibly TRBD2 on 5 matching bases. The germline V gene has CDR1 SGHDT and CDR2 YYEEEE. This CDR3 has 14 amino acids. V dropped 2 bases and J dropped 2 bases, with 11 bases sitting between them. CDR3 in DNA: TGTGCCAGCAGCTTCCGGGAAATCACCTACGAGCAGTACTTC. Protein sequence: CASSFREITYEQYF. The full variable domain, completed using reference TRBV5-6 and TRBJ2-7, is DAGVTQSPTHLIKTRGQQVTLRCSPKSGHDTVSWYQQALGQGPQFIFQYYEEEERQRGNFPDRFSGHQFPNYSSELNVNALLLGDSALYLCASSFREITYEQYFGPGTRLTVT.

This chain links TRBV6-5 with TRBJ1-1, with D perhaps matching TRBD1 (5 bases). Between the trimmed V and J ends, which lost 2 bases and 8 bases, there was a span of 12 bases. The CDR3 length is 13 residues. Germline CDR1 and CDR2: MNHEY and SVGAGI. The CDR3 here is CASSYRGGREAFF. CDR3 coding DNA: TGTGCCAGCAGTTACCGCGGGGGTCGGGAAGCTTTCTTT.

The V call is TRBV19, the J call TRBJ2-7; tentative D call: TRBD1 (5 bases). V gave up 4 bases and J gave up 2 bases, with 9 bases separating them. Germline-derived CDR1 and CDR2 are LNHDA and SQIVND (reference sequence). CDR3 size: 13 residues. CDR3 sequence reads: CASSKTAPYEQYF. The CDR3 DNA is TGTGCCAGTAGTAAGACAGCTCCCTACGAGCAGTACTTC.

The genes are TRBV7-3 and TRBJ2-5; D not certain. The CDR3 consists of 17 residues. Germline V lookup: CDR1 SGHTA, CDR2 FQGTGA. V was shortened by 3 bases and J by 1 base, with 18 bases between the two germline ends. CDR3: CASSLSHGVLGQETQYF. The CDR3 nucleotides are TGTGCCAGCAGCTTGAGCCATGGGGTTTTGGGCCAAGAGACCCAGTACTTC.

The chain has TRBV29-1 and TRBJ1-2; 9 nucleotides line up with TRBD1. Unmatched junction bases numbered 11, after V lost 4 bases and J lost 8 bases. From germline, CDR1 is SQVTM and CDR2 ANQGSEA. This CDR3 is 14 amino acids long. Written as DNA, the CDR3 is TGCAGCGTTGCAGACAGGGGGAGTTACATGGGCTACACCTTC. As protein: CSVADRGSYMGYTF.

V and J are TRBV5-1 and TRBJ1-2, with D hard to call. CDR1 is SGHRS, CDR2 YFSETQ, per germline. The germline V and J ends were trimmed by 5 bases and 3 bases, with 29 bases remaining between them. There are 19 residues in the CDR3. The CDR3 is CASRPEFTTTLAIHYGYTF. The CDR3 DNA is TGCGCCAGCAGGCCAGAGTTTACTACCACTTTGGCAATTCACTATGGCTACACCTTC.

V is TRBV5-1 and J is TRBJ1-1, with a tentative D call TRBD1 (5 bases). The CDR3 runs 15 residues. CDR1 and CDR2 (germline): SGHRS, YFSETQ. V shed 5 bases and J shed 2 bases, with 16 bases lying between them. The CDR3 protein is CASSFSGGENTEAFF. The CDR3 DNA reads TGCGCCAGCAGTTTTAGCGGGGGGGAAAACACTGAAGCTTTCTTT.

The chain employs TRBV4-3 and TRBJ2-6; D might be TRBD1 (6 bases). Trimming stripped 2 bases from V and 0 bases from J, with 11 bases between. The CDR3 extends over 17 amino acids. Germline CDR1 is LGHNA and CDR2 is YSLEER. CDR3 coding DNA: TGCGCCAGCAGCCAAAGGGGGACCTACTCTGGGGCCAACGTCCTGACTTTC. It is translated as CASSQRGTYSGANVLTF.

This chain connects TRBV7-6 to TRBJ1-1; D not certain. The CDR3 totals 14 residues. The germline V gene has CDR1 SGHVS and CDR2 FNYEAQ. V was shortened by 2 bases and J by 0 bases, with 7 bases between the two germline ends. The CDR3 nucleotides read TGTGCCAGCAGCTTAAATGGGATGAACACTGAAGCTTTCTTT. Its translation is CASSLNGMNTEAFF.

The chain carries TRBV19 and TRBJ1-1; D is ambiguous. V lost 3 bases to trimming and J lost 7 bases, with 9 bases between them. Germline assignment: CDR1 LNHDA and CDR2 SQIVND (reference sequence). This CDR3 spans 12 amino acids. The CDR3 nucleotides are TGTGCCAGTAGTATCAGTGTCAGTGAAGCTTTCTTT. Its protein product is CASSISVSEAFF.